These 19 T cell receptor beta chains originate from one sample sequenced in a study of T cells after yellow fever vaccination. One entry per CDR3 protein results from TCRdb running MiXCR on the 5' RACE reads. The sample lists 150,000 to 200,000 distinct CDR3 sequences, roughly 6.2% occurring once. Sequences were derived from CD4+ T cells sorted from PBMCs, sampled on the day of the first yellow fever vaccination. These receptors all come from a man aged 18 to 30 who received the YFV17D yellow fever vaccine.

This clonotype has at least ten counts. The chain employs TRBV20-1 and TRBJ2-2, with 7 bases lining up with TRBD2. Germline CDR1 reads DFQATT; CDR2 reads SNEGSKA (reference sequence). The CDR3 loop spans 14 amino acids. V was pared by 6 bases and J by 7 bases, with 11 bases of the junction left unmatched. The CDR3 nucleotides are TGCAGTGCCGGTCGGCGCGGGGGATTCGGGGAGCTGTTTTTT. Amino acids: CSAGRRGGFGELFF.

This clonotype was observed many times. The chain uses TRBV6-5 and TRBJ2-7; D gene uncertain. This CDR3 is 15 amino acids long. Germline CDR1 is MNHEY and CDR2 is SVGAGI. The V end was cut by 0 bases, the J end by 5 bases, with 14 bases between. The CDR3 here is CASSYSTFPGDEQYF. The DNA for the CDR3 is TGTGCCAGCAGTTACTCCACTTTCCCTGGGGACGAGCAGTACTTC.

In its sample, this clonotype was seen many times. The rearrangement uses TRBV7-9 and TRBJ2-5; 8 positions agree with TRBD2. Trimming took 5 bases from V and 4 from J; bases not matched to a gene: 9. Germline V gives CDR1 SEHNR, CDR2 FQNEAQ (reference sequence). The CDR3 sequence is 15 residues long. The CDR3 region is CASSASGRGRETQYF. The CDR3 DNA reads as TGTGCCAGCAGCGCGTCCGGGAGGGGGAGAGAGACCCAGTACTTC.

The table lists this clonotype with many counts. This chain links TRBV7-2 with TRBJ1-6, with TRBD1 identical over 7 bases. The CDR3 spans 13 residues. CDR1 SGHTA and CDR2 FQGNSA come from the germline V gene. Unmatched junction bases numbered 7, after V lost 5 bases and J lost 12 bases. The CDR3 here is CASSMAGGGPLHF. The CDR3 region has the DNA TGTGCCAGCAGCATGGCAGGGGGTGGACCCCTCCACTTT.

This clonotype was detected many times. The chain carries TRBV20-1 and TRBJ2-7; D may be TRBD2 (6 bases). Germline V gives CDR1 DFQATT, CDR2 SNEGSKA (reference sequence). The CDR3 runs 14 residues. The V end lost 6 bases, the J end lost 5 bases, and 20 bases lay between the germline ends. DNA for the CDR3: TGCAGTGCACTTAGAGGAGGGCCGCGGGACGAGCAGTACGTC. It translates to CSALRGGPRDEQYV.

The chain uses TRBV6-5 and TRBJ2-2; the D gene is possibly TRBD1 (6 bases). The germline V gene encodes CDR1 MNHEY and CDR2 SVGAGI. The CDR3 is 15 residues long. With 2 bases removed from V and 2 bases from J, the gap between germline ends came to 9 bases. In DNA form, the CDR3 reads TGTGCCAGCAGTTACGGGACACTTAACACCGGGGAGCTGTTTTTT. Translated: CASSYGTLNTGELFF.

Many counts were recorded for this clonotype. The gene calls are TRBV7-8 and TRBJ1-5; D is uncertain. CDR1 and CDR2 (germline): SGHVS, FQNEAQ. V was cut by 5 bases and J by 2 bases, with 10 bases left in between. The CDR3 loop spans 14 amino acids. The CDR3 DNA sequence: TGTGCCAGCAGCGCTAGGGAGGGCAATCAGCCCCAGCATTTT. Translating it yields CASSAREGNQPQHF. The variable domain in full, completed from reference TRBV7-8 and TRBJ1-5, reads GAGVSQSPRYKVAKRGQDVALRCDPISGHVSLFWYQQALGQGPEFLTYFQNEAQLDKSGLPSDRFFAERPEGSVSTLKIQRTQQEDSAVYLCASSAREGNQPQHFGDGTRLSIL.

The V and J genes are TRBV19 and TRBJ2-2; the match to TRBD1 covers 9 bases. Germline CDR1 LNHDA, CDR2 SQIVND (reference sequence). V trimming: 9 bases; J trimming: 3 bases; junction bases outside the gene matches: 11. CDR3 length: 16 amino acids. This CDR3 is CASLLRGQGDTGELFF. The DNA for the CDR3 is TGTGCCAGCCTTCTCCGGGGACAGGGAGACACCGGGGAGCTGTTTTTT.

Many counts were recorded for this clonotype. The CDR3 DNA reads TGCGCCAGCAGCTTGTCCCGGGGCCCAGGAACCTTCAATGAGCAGTTCTTC. Residues: CASSLSRGPGTFNEQFF. The V call is TRBV5-1, the J call TRBJ2-1; D is tentatively TRBD1 or TRBD2 (5 bases each). The germline gives CDR1 SGHRS, CDR2 YFSETQ. Trimming left V 1 base short and J 6 bases short, with 20 bases between. CDR3 length: 17 residues.

This clonotype was counted at least ten times. The chain combines TRBV6-1 with TRBJ2-1, with D maybe TRBD2 (5 bases). The CDR3 extends over 13 amino acids. V dropped 10 bases and J dropped 3 bases, with 13 bases sitting between them. CDR1 and CDR2 (germline): MNHNS, SASEGT. The CDR3 DNA reads TGTGCCACCACAGTCGGACTCTACAATGAGCAGTTCTTC. Translated, it gives CATTVGLYNEQFF.

This clonotype has at least ten counts. This chain uses TRBV5-1 with TRBJ2-5, with D tentatively TRBD2 (7 bases). Per germline, CDR1 SGHRS and CDR2 YFSETQ. The CDR3 totals 16 residues. Trimming took off 1 base at V and 5 bases at J, with 18 bases between the two ends. The CDR3 DNA reads as TGCGCCAGCAGCTTGTCATTGACTAGCCAGGGGGAGACCCAGTACTTC. As protein: CASSLSLTSQGETQYF.

This clonotype appeared many times. The chain links TRBV7-8 to TRBJ2-7; tentative D call: TRBD1 (5 bases). The V gene lost 5 bases and the J gene lost 4 bases, with 15 bases spanning the gap. The CDR3 spans 14 residues. CDR1 is SGHVS, CDR2 FQNEAQ, per germline. The CDR3 reads CASSRTGPGYEQYF. CDR3 sequence (DNA): TGTGCCAGCAGCCGTACAGGCCCCGGTTACGAGCAGTACTTC.

This clonotype has at least ten counts. The chain has TRBV20-1 and TRBJ2-4, with D hard to call. The CDR3 consists of 17 residues. Germline V lookup: CDR1 DFQATT, CDR2 SNEGSKA (reference sequence). Trimming took off 1 base at V and 6 bases at J, with 22 bases between the two ends. In DNA, the CDR3 is TGCAGTGCTAGAGCAGGCGGCAGTGAATTCATTGTAAACATTCAGTACTTC. Residues: CSARAGGSEFIVNIQYF.

V is TRBV11-2 and J is TRBJ2-3, with D perhaps TRBD1 (7 bases). Trimming removed 4 bases from V and 1 base from J, with 12 bases in between. The V gene's germline CDR1 is SGHAT and CDR2 FQNNGV. The CDR3 covers 15 residues. CDR3 loop: CASSSRGAGTDTQYF. CDR3 DNA sequence: TGTGCCAGCAGCTCCAGGGGGGCTGGCACAGATACGCAGTATTTT.

This clonotype was counted a few times. V gene TRBV7-2 combines with J gene TRBJ1-5; D unresolved. Germline V CDR1 and CDR2: SGHTA, FQGNSA. This CDR3 comprises 13 residues. Trimming stripped 2 bases from V and 7 bases from J, with 9 bases between. The CDR3 loop reads CASSLQAGQPQHF. CDR3 sequence (DNA): TGTGCCAGCAGCTTACAAGCCGGGCAGCCCCAGCATTTT.

This clonotype was detected a few times. This sequence joins TRBV20-1 and TRBJ1-3; perhaps TRBD1 as D (5 bases). V was trimmed by 5 bases and J by 2 bases, leaving 13 bases between them. There are 14 residues in the CDR3. Germline loops: CDR1 DFQATT, CDR2 SNEGSKA (reference sequence). The CDR3: CSAPFGTAGNTIYF. CDR3 bases: TGCAGTGCTCCTTTCGGGACGGCTGGAAACACCATATATTTT.

This clonotype came up many times. The V gene is TRBV5-1, the J gene TRBJ2-1, with D uncertain. The germline V gene encodes CDR1 SGHRS and CDR2 YFSETQ. Trimming took off 2 bases at V and 8 bases at J, with 8 bases between the two ends. CDR3 length: 12 amino acids. The CDR3 protein is CASSFSVDEQFF. DNA for the CDR3: TGCGCCAGCAGCTTTTCGGTGGATGAGCAGTTCTTC.

This clonotype has a handful of counts. This rearrangement joins TRBV7-3 to TRBJ2-1; D ambiguous. Trimming cost V 6 bases and J 8 bases, with 14 bases left between them. Germline V lookup: CDR1 SGHTA, CDR2 FQGTGA. The CDR3 extends over 13 amino acids. The CDR3 DNA is TGTGCCAGCAGTACTACTCACGGGCATGAGCAGTTCTTC. This translates into CASSTTHGHEQFF. Using reference TRBV7-3 and TRBJ2-1 for the parts outside the CDR3, the full variable domain is GAGVSQTPSNKVTEKGKYVELRCDPISGHTALYWYRQSLGQGPEFLIYFQGTGAADDSGLPNDRFFAVRPEGSVSTLKIQRTERGDSAVYLCASSTTHGHEQFFGPGTRLTVL.

The sample holds many counts of this clonotype. V gene TRBV7-2 combines with J gene TRBJ2-2; D may be TRBD1 (5 bases). V shed 0 bases and J shed 2 bases, with 7 bases lying between them. Germline loops: CDR1 SGHTA, CDR2 FQGNSA. This CDR3 comprises 15 residues. CDR3 in DNA: TGTGCCAGCAGCTTAGCTAGGGGAAACACCGGGGAGCTGTTTTTT. This codes for CASSLARGNTGELFF.